Each of the 26 T cell receptor beta chains below was sequenced from the same sample in a study of beta chain features in type 1 diabetes (dated by TCRdb to 2016 to 2019). On the study overall, not on this receptor specifically: In all four CD4+ subsets, TCRB CDR3 length was moderately but significantly shorter in type 1 diabetes patients.

Their antigen targets remain unknown. Library method: the immunoSEQ multiplex PCR assay. The entire amount of isolated RNA was reverse transcribed using the High Capacity cDNA Reverse Transcription Kit, so the sequenced TCRB transcripts were expressed ones. Entries here come from immuneACCESS through TCRdb and include only in-frame sequences with V and J called. Some clones fail to appear in such tables; in the studies checked, an unresolved V gene covers under half of the shortfall, and the cause of the remainder is unknown. Present in this sample are hundreds of thousands of clones, around an eighth of which were seen just once. Of the sample, about 0.02% is held by the ten largest clones. The sequencing input was naive CD4+ T cells from blood. Read against the paper, the sample's cell subset or site label means: true naive CD4+ T cells. These receptors were collected from a man younger than 35 with type 1 diabetes.

Notes on this clone: Other nucleotide sequences from this sample produce the same CDR3. This chain links TRBV25-1 with TRBJ2-7; no reliable D call. The germline gives CDR1 MGHDK, CDR2 SYGVNS. CDR3 size: 11 residues. V was trimmed by 4 bases and J by 1 base, leaving 2 bases between them. DNA for the CDR3: TGTGCCAGCAGTGTATCCTACGAGCAGTACTTC. It encodes CASSVSYEQYF.

This chain uses TRBV11-1 with TRBJ1-1; D not certain. The V end lost 4 bases, the J end lost 3 bases, and 12 bases lay between the germline ends. CDR1 is SGHAT, CDR2 FQDESV, per germline (reference sequence). This CDR3 comprises 14 residues. The CDR3 DNA follows: TGTGCCAGCAGCTCCCAACGCGGGGACACTGAAGCTTTCTTT. It translates to CASSSQRGDTEAFF.

This chain connects TRBV5-1 to TRBJ2-2, with TRBD2 identical over 9 bases. Germline V gene sequence: CDR1 SGHRS, CDR2 YFSETQ. CDR3 size: 15 residues. V dropped 3 bases and J dropped 4; count of bases not matched to a gene: 4. This CDR3 reads CASSSLTSGTGELFF. The CDR3 bases are TGCGCCAGCAGCTCGCTGACTAGCGGCACCGGGGAGCTGTTTTTT.

This clone was counted only a few times. The J gene is TRBJ2-7, the V gene TRBV13; possibly TRBD1 for D (6 bases). Trimming stripped 5 bases from V and 2 bases from J, with 13 bases between. Germline lookup yields CDR1 PRHDT and CDR2 FYEKMQ (reference sequence). The CDR3 extends over 14 amino acids. CDR3 sequence reads: CASSQTGFPYEQYF. DNA of the CDR3: TGTGCCAGCAGCCAAACAGGGTTCCCCTACGAGCAGTACTTC.

J is TRBJ2-7 and V is TRBV30, with 7 nucleotides matching TRBD2. Unmatched junction bases numbered 5, after V lost 4 bases and J lost 5 bases. Germline assignment: CDR1 GTSNPN and CDR2 SVGIG (reference sequence). The CDR3 runs to 12 residues. CDR3 bases: TGTGCCTGGAAGGGAGGGGTCCACGAGCAGTACTTC. Protein product: CAWKGGVHEQYF.

This clone was detected a few times. The gene calls are TRBV5-1 and TRBJ2-7; a weak D match, TRBD1 (6 bases). The V and J ends lost 4 bases and 0 bases respectively, with 11 bases between them. CDR1 and CDR2 (germline): SGHRS, YFSETQ. The CDR3 has 14 residues. CDR3 nucleotide sequence: TGCGCCAGCAGCATCAGGGGTACCTCCTACGAGCAGTACTTC. This gives the protein CASSIRGTSYEQYF.

This clone has only a few counts. The V gene is TRBV7-2, the J gene TRBJ2-2; D unclear. This CDR3 has 13 amino acids. From germline, CDR1 is SGHTA and CDR2 FQGNSA. The V end lost 2 bases, the J end lost 6 bases, and 7 bases lay between the germline ends. The DNA of the CDR3 is TGTGCCAGCAGCTTACCCCCGTCCGGGGAGCTGTTTTTT. Protein product: CASSLPPSGELFF. The full variable domain, with the rest looked up from reference TRBV7-2 and TRBJ2-2, is GAGVSQSPSNKVTEKGKDVELRCDPISGHTALYWYRQSLGQGLEFLIYFQGNSAPDKSGLPSDRFSAERTGGSVSTLTIQRTQQEDSAVYLCASSLPPSGELFFGEGSRLTVL.

The V and J genes are TRBV30 and TRBJ1-5; D remains unclear. Germline V lookup: CDR1 GTSNPN, CDR2 SVGIG (reference sequence). This CDR3 comprises 13 residues. Trimming took off 3 bases at V and 5 bases at J, with 11 bases between the two ends. CDR3 sequence: CAWRVREDQPQHF. The CDR3 bases are TGTGCCTGGAGAGTCCGGGAGGATCAGCCCCAGCATTTT.

In its sample, this clone was seen a few times. The chain carries TRBV7-9 and TRBJ1-4, with unresolved D. CDR3 length: 12 amino acids. With 5 bases removed from V and 4 bases from J, the gap between germline ends came to 5 bases. Germline CDR1 reads SEHNR; CDR2 reads FQNEAQ (reference sequence). The CDR3 nucleotides are TGTGCCAGCAGCCCCGGTAATGAAAAACTGTTTTTT. Protein sequence: CASSPGNEKLFF.

This clone was seen a few times. The chain links TRBV30 to TRBJ2-5; TRBD1 agrees at 9 bases. The J call is doubtful: the DNA matches TRBJ2-7 better. Germline V gene sequence: CDR1 GTSNPN, CDR2 SVGIG (reference sequence). The CDR3 runs to 17 residues. CDR3 residues: CAWSVQLVWDRVYEQYF. CDR3 coding DNA: TGTGCCTGGAGTGTACAATTGGTGTGGGACAGGGTTTACGAGCAGTACTTC.

The table lists this clone with a few counts. V usage is TRBV7-9 and J usage is TRBJ1-5; a possible D gene is TRBD1 (5 bases). V lost 4 bases and J lost 6, with 10 bases in between. The CDR3 length is 13 residues. Germline V gene data show CDR1 as SEHNR and CDR2 as FQNEAQ (reference sequence). The CDR3 DNA follows: TGTGCCAGCAGCTCGGCAGGGCGTCAGCCCCAGCATTTT. Translating gives CASSSAGRQPQHF.

The chain carries TRBV19 and TRBJ2-5, with D perhaps matching TRBD1 or TRBD2 (5 bases each). Trimming cost V 8 bases and J 5 bases, with 15 bases left between them. The germline V gene encodes CDR1 LNHDA and CDR2 SQIVND (reference sequence). This CDR3 is built from 13 residues. The chain's CDR3 is CASRSGPAETQYF. The CDR3 DNA reads TGTGCCAGTCGATCGGGGCCCGCCGAGACCCAGTACTTC. The whole variable domain, remainder taken from reference TRBV19 and TRBJ2-5, is DGGITQSPKYLFRKEGQNVTLSCEQNLNHDAMYWYRQDPGQGLRLIYYSQIVNDFQKGDIAEGYSVSREKKESFPLTVTSAQKNPTAFYLCASRSGPAETQYFGPGTRLLVL.

In this sample, this clone turned up a few times. V gene TRBV30 combines with J gene TRBJ2-7; D is unclear. Trimming stripped 3 bases from V and 6 bases from J, with 12 bases between. CDR1 GTSNPN and CDR2 SVGIG come from the germline V gene (reference sequence). This CDR3 region has 12 residues. The CDR3 DNA sequence: TGTGCCTGGAGGCTTTCGGGCGGCGAGCAGTACTTC. As protein: CAWRLSGGEQYF.

In this sample, this clone turned up a few times. V usage is TRBV28 and J usage is TRBJ2-1; D is possibly TRBD1 (6 bases). Germline V CDR1 and CDR2: MDHEN, SYDVKM. V gave up 7 bases and J gave up 7 bases, with 20 bases separating them. The CDR3 has 15 residues. In DNA form, the CDR3 reads TGTGCCAGCACCGTGGGGGCATCCCACAGGAATGAGCAGTTCTTC. This gives the protein CASTVGASHRNEQFF.

The V and J genes are TRBV18 and TRBJ2-3, with TRBD2 matching over 8 bases. The CDR3 length is 16 residues. V was pared by 6 bases and J by 1 base, with 9 bases of the junction left unmatched. From germline, CDR1 is KGHSH and CDR2 LQKENI. The CDR3 region has the DNA TGTGCCAGCTCCCCCTCTGCGGGGGGCGGCACAGATACGCAGTATTTT. Amino acid sequence: CASSPSAGGGTDTQYF.

The genes are TRBV5-8 and TRBJ2-7; no definite D call. Germline CDR1 reads SGHTS; CDR2 reads YDEGEE. V was shortened by 4 bases and J by 0 bases, with 11 bases between the two germline ends. CDR3 length: 14 amino acids. The CDR3 loop is CASSRPGPSYEQYF. The CDR3 DNA sequence: TGTGCCAGCAGCCGGCCCGGACCCTCCTACGAGCAGTACTTC.

Only a few counts were recorded for this clone. The chain combines TRBV9 with TRBJ2-1, with 8 bases that match TRBD2. The CDR3 loop spans 17 amino acids. In germline, CDR1 is SGDLS, CDR2 YYNGEE. V was pared by 3 bases and J by 9 bases, with 17 bases of the junction left unmatched. The chain's CDR3 is CASSDPSWAGGLSEQFF. CDR3 in DNA: TGTGCCAGCAGCGATCCCTCCTGGGCGGGGGGACTCTCTGAGCAGTTCTTC.

This clone was seen a handful of times. V usage is TRBV9 and J usage is TRBJ1-5; D is unresolved. The germline V and J ends were trimmed by 6 bases and 5 bases, with 0 bases remaining between them. CDR3 size: 9 residues. Germline values: CDR1 SGDLS, CDR2 YYNGEE. The CDR3 DNA reads as TGTGCCAGCAATCAGCCCCAGCATTTT. Translating it yields CASNQPQHF.

The V and J genes are TRBV5-1 and TRBJ2-7; D possibly corresponds to TRBD1 (6 bases). The CDR3 is 15 residues long. Germline V gene data show CDR1 as SGHRS and CDR2 as YFSETQ. Trimming removed 7 bases from V and 0 bases from J, with 17 bases in between. The CDR3 nucleotides are TGCGCCAGCCGATTTCAACAGGGAACCTCCTACGAGCAGTACTTC. It is translated as CASRFQQGTSYEQYF.

The CDR3 sequence: CASSPMDGHQPQHF. The DNA of the CDR3 is TGTGCCAGCTCACCCATGGACGGGCATCAGCCCCAGCATTTT. This chain uses TRBV18 with TRBJ1-5; D is unresolved. Germline assignment: CDR1 KGHSH and CDR2 LQKENI. Trimming cost V 3 bases and J 5 bases, with 11 bases left between them. The CDR3 sequence is 14 residues long.

The count of this clone is one. This chain links TRBV30 with TRBJ2-3; possibly TRBD2 for D (6 bases). Trimming took 0 bases from V and 1 from J, leaving 8 bases between them. Germline-derived CDR1 and CDR2 are GTSNPN and SVGIG (reference sequence). The CDR3 consists of 14 residues. CDR3 residues: CAWSVPSGTDTQYF. The CDR3 bases are TGTGCCTGGAGTGTACCTAGCGGCACAGATACGCAGTATTTT. Together with reference TRBV30 and TRBJ2-3, the CDR3 gives the full variable domain: SQTIHQWPATLVQPVGSPLSLECTVEGTSNPNLYWYRQAAGRGLQLLFYSVGIGQISSEVPQNLSASRPQDRQFILSSKKLLLSDSGFYLCAWSVPSGTDTQYFGPGTRLTVL.

This clone occurred a few times. The chain links TRBV25-1 to TRBJ2-4, with D perhaps assigned TRBD1 or TRBD2 (6 bases each). V lost 8 bases, J lost 7 bases, and 15 bases lay in between. Germline V gene lookup returns CDR1 MGHDK and CDR2 SYGVNS. The CDR3 has 13 residues. This chain's CDR3 is CASGLQGGNIQYF. The CDR3 DNA reads as TGTGCCAGCGGCCTCCAAGGGGGGAACATTCAGTACTTC.

V is TRBV7-9 and J is TRBJ1-3; no reliable D call. The CDR3 covers 16 residues. The V end was cut by 2 bases, the J end by 0 bases, with 11 bases between. The germline V gene has CDR1 SEHNR and CDR2 FQNEAQ (reference sequence). CDR3 in DNA: TGTGCCAGCAGCTTAAACGGGGTCCTCTCTGGAAACACCATATATTTT. Its protein product is CASSLNGVLSGNTIYF.

The chain joins TRBV7-2 to TRBJ2-7, with 9 positions matching TRBD1. After removal of 5 bases from V and 2 bases from J, the junction contained 7 bases not matched to a gene. This CDR3 is 15 amino acids long. Germline CDR1 is SGHTA and CDR2 is FQGNSA. CDR3 loop: CASSPYGTGPYEQYF. The DNA for the CDR3 is TGTGCCAGCAGCCCTTATGGGACAGGGCCCTACGAGCAGTACTTC.

J is TRBJ1-1 and V is TRBV5-1; D may be TRBD1 (5 bases). There are 14 residues in the CDR3. V was trimmed by 0 bases and J by 4 bases, leaving 10 bases between them. Germline V gene lookup returns CDR1 SGHRS and CDR2 YFSETQ. CDR3 nucleotide sequence: TGCGCCAGCAGCTTGGGAGGGGCTGGCACTGAAGCTTTCTTT. Translating gives CASSLGGAGTEAFF.

The chain employs TRBV14 and TRBJ2-5; 7 nucleotides line up with TRBD1. This CDR3 spans 16 amino acids. CDR1 is SGHDN and CDR2 is FVKESK in the germline V gene. V lost 9 bases, J lost 5 bases, and 18 bases stayed unmatched. The DNA for the CDR3 is TGTGCCAGGCGAACCACAAAAACGGGACAGAGGGAGACCCAGTACTTC. This encodes CARRTTKTGQRETQYF.